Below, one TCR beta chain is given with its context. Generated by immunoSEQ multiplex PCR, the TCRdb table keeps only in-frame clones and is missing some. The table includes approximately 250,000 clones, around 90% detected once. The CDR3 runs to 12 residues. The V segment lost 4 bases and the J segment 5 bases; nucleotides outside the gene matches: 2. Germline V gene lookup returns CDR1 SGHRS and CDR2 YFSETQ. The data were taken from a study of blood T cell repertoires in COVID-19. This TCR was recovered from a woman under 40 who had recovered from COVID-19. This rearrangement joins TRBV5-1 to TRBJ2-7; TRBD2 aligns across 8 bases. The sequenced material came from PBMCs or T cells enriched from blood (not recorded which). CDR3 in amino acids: CASSLGGDEQYF. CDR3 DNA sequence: TGCGCCAGCAGCCTCGGGGGGGACGAGCAGTACTTC.